This T cell receptor beta chain appears in the sequencing data of a study of blood T cell repertoires in COVID-19. Repertoires were generated with immunoSEQ multiplex PCR, while TCRdb's copy carries only in-frame clones and drops some. The sample carries just under 90,000 clones, roughly 90% recorded once. The CDR3 is 14 amino acids. Losses at the gene ends were 5 bases for V and 0 bases for J; bases not matched to a gene: 1. In germline, CDR1 is MNHEY, CDR2 SVGAGI. This receptor was taken from a man in his fifties or sixties with acute or convalescent COVID-19. Specimen: peripheral blood. This chain links TRBV6-5 with TRBJ2-4; 7 bases are shared with TRBD1. DNA for the CDR3: TGTGCCAGCAGTCACAGGGGAGCCAAAAACATTCAGTACTTC. Its protein is CASSHRGAKNIQYF.